Listed here are 12 T cell receptor beta chains from one sample, sequenced in a study of CD8+ T cells in alopecia areata. cDNA serving as the sequencing template came from extracted, reverse transcribed RNA. Some clones are missing from TCRdb's copy, which holds only in-frame ones; the method was immunoSEQ multiplex PCR. The sample has roughly 250,000 clones, roughly two thirds seen once. Sequenced material: CD4+ T cells sorted from blood, taken at week 0. These receptors were collected from a human donor with alopecia areata.

V gene TRBV5-1 combines with J gene TRBJ2-5; the D is unclear. The CDR3 covers 13 residues. V was pared by 0 bases and J by 5 bases, with 8 bases between. CDR1 and CDR2 (germline): SGHRS, YFSETQ. Here the CDR3 reads CASSLAPPETQYF. The CDR3, as DNA: TGCGCCAGCAGCTTGGCCCCTCCGGAGACCCAGTACTTC.

The rearrangement joins TRBV29-1 to TRBJ2-2, with 9 bases lining up with TRBD1. The germline CDR1 and CDR2 sequences are SQVTM and ANQGSEA. This CDR3 is built from 15 residues. V shed 4 bases, J shed 0 bases, and the junction held 3 bases outside the gene matches. CDR3 in amino acids: CSVGRTGANTGELFF. For the CDR3, the DNA is TGCAGCGTTGGGAGGACAGGGGCGAACACCGGGGAGCTGTTTTTT.

This chain joins TRBV29-1 and TRBJ2-1, with no clear D. V was cut by 4 bases and J by 8 bases, with 9 bases left in between. CDR3 length equals 11 residues. The V gene's germline CDR1 is SQVTM and CDR2 ANQGSEA. CDR3 protein: CSVASADEQFF. In DNA form, the CDR3 reads TGCAGCGTTGCGTCGGCGGATGAGCAGTTCTTC.

This clone was detected only a few times. This chain joins TRBV29-1 and TRBJ1-2; D unresolved. The length of the CDR3 is 12 residues. Per germline, CDR1 SQVTM and CDR2 ANQGSEA. V was pared by 4 bases and J by 4 bases, with 10 bases between. The CDR3 here is CSVASPPYGYTF. As DNA, the CDR3 is TGCAGCGTTGCGTCTCCGCCCTATGGCTACACCTTC.

This chain uses TRBV29-1 with TRBJ2-7; D is possibly TRBD1 (7 bases). Germline CDR1 SQVTM, CDR2 ANQGSEA. Trimming took 3 bases from V and 5 from J, leaving 11 bases between them. CDR3 length: 12 residues. Written as DNA, the CDR3 is TGCAGCGTTGACAGGGGGGAGAACGAGCAGTACTTC. Its protein is CSVDRGENEQYF.

About this clone itself: This specimen includes other DNA sequences encoding the same CDR3. The CDR3: CASSVRMNTEAFF. In DNA, the CDR3 is TGTGCCAGCAGCGTTAGGATGAACACTGAAGCTTTCTTT. This chain links TRBV9 with TRBJ1-1; D not resolved. The CDR3 extends over 13 amino acids. Trimming pared 2 bases from V and 0 bases from J, leaving 5 bases between. Germline loops: CDR1 SGDLS, CDR2 YYNGEE.

As regards this clone: The same CDR3 can be traced to other DNA sequences in this sample. DNA for the CDR3: TGTGCCTGGAGTGTACTCGGGGAGCAGTACTTC. Protein sequence: CAWSVLGEQYF. V and J are TRBV30 and TRBJ2-7; no clear D. CDR3 length equals 11 residues. Trimming removed 0 bases from V and 7 bases from J, with 7 bases in between. Germline CDR1 is GTSNPN and CDR2 is SVGIG (reference sequence).

To note about this clone: The junction shows a germline mismatch at one end, possibly a read error. This chain connects TRBV29-1 to TRBJ2-5, with TRBD2 identical over 7 bases. The CDR3 runs 13 residues. The germline V gene encodes CDR1 SQVTM and CDR2 ANQGSEA. The CDR3 reads CSVDGGGGETRYF. The CDR3 DNA reads as TGCAGCGTTGATGGCGGGGGTGGAGAGACCCGGTACTTC.

The chain employs TRBV27 and TRBJ1-2; 8 bases are a match to TRBD1. V gave up 4 bases and J gave up 4 bases; unmatched junction bases: 14. CDR1 and CDR2 from the germline V gene are MNHEY and SMNVEV (reference sequence). The CDR3 contains 17 residues. The chain's CDR3 is CASSSPSRRGHVYGYTF. CDR3 nucleotide sequence: TGTGCCAGCAGTTCCCCGTCCCGCAGGGGGCACGTCTATGGCTACACCTTC.

The rearrangement uses TRBV11-2 and TRBJ1-6; 8 bases are a match to TRBD1. Germline CDR1 reads SGHAT; CDR2 reads FQNNGV. V was clipped by 8 bases and J by 9 bases; unmatched bases: 15. This CDR3 comprises 16 residues. The CDR3 DNA follows: TGTGCCAGCGGCACAGGGGGACTTCAAAGGAGTTCACCCCTCCACTTT. It translates to CASGTGGLQRSSPLHF.

This clone was observed a single time. The V call is TRBV30, the J call TRBJ1-1; D gene ambiguous. This CDR3 has 13 residues. Trimming shortened V by 4 bases and J by 2 bases, and 11 bases separated the two germline ends. Germline loops: CDR1 GTSNPN, CDR2 SVGIG (reference sequence). CDR3 DNA sequence: TGTGCCTGGATGGTCGGCAGTAACACTGAAGCTTTCTTT. Translating gives CAWMVGSNTEAFF.

Notes on this clone: The same CDR3 also results from other DNA sequences found in this sample. This chain uses TRBV7-9 with TRBJ2-5; unclear D gene. The germline V gene encodes CDR1 SEHNR and CDR2 FQNEAQ (reference sequence). The germline V and J ends were trimmed by 2 bases and 2 bases, with 3 bases remaining between them. The CDR3 covers 12 residues. Written as DNA, the CDR3 is TGTGCCAGCAGCTTAAATCAAGAGACCCAGTACTTC. As protein: CASSLNQETQYF.